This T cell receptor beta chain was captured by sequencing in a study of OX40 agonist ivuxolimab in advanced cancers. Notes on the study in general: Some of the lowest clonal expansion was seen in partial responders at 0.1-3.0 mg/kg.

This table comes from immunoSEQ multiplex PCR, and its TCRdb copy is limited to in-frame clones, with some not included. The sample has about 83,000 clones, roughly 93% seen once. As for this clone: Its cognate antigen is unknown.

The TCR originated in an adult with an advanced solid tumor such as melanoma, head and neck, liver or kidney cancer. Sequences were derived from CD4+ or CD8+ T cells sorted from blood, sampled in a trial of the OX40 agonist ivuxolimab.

The CDR3 sequence is CASLPRQGDIEQYF. The CDR3 bases are TGTGCCAGCCTGCCACGACAGGGGGATATCGAGCAGTACTTC. The rearrangement links TRBV2 to TRBJ2-7, with 9 bases matching TRBD1. V lost 8 bases and J lost 6; bases outside the gene matches: 11. This CDR3 has 14 residues. Per germline, CDR1 SNHLY and CDR2 FYNNEI.